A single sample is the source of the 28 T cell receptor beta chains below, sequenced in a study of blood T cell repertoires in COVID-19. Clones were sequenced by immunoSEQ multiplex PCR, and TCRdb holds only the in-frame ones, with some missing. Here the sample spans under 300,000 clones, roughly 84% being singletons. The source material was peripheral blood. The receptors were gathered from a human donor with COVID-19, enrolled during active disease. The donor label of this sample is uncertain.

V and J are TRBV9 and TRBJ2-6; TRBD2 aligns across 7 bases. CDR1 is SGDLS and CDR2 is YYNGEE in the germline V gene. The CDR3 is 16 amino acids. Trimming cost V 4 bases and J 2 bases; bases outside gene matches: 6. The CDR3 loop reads CASSIPGGAGANVLTF. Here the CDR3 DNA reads TGTGCCAGCAGCATCCCGGGAGGAGCTGGGGCCAACGTCCTGACTTTC.

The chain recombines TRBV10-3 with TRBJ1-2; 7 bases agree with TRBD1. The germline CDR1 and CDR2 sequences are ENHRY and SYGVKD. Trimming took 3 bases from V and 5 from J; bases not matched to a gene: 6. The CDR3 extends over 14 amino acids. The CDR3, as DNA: TGTGCCATCAGTGATGGGGACAGTACTTATGGCTACACCTTC. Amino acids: CAISDGDSTYGYTF.

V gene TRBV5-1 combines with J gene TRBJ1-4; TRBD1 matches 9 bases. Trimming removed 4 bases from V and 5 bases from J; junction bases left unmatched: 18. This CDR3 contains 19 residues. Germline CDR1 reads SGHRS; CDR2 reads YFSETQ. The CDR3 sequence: CASSPSQFDAQGANEKLFF. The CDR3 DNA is TGCGCCAGCAGCCCGTCCCAATTCGACGCACAGGGGGCGAATGAAAAACTGTTTTTT.

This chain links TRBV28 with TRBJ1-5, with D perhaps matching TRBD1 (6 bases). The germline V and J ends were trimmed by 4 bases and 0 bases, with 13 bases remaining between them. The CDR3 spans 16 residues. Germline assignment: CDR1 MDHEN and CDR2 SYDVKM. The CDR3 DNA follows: TGTGCCAGCAGTTCCGAGACAGGCTATAGCAATCAGCCCCAGCATTTT. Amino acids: CASSSETGYSNQPQHF.

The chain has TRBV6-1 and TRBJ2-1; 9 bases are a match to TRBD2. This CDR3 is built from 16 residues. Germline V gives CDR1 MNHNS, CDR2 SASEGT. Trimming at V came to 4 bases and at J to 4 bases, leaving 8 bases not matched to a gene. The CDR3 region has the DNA TGTGCCAGCAGTGCGCTTAGCGGGAGAAAGTACAATGAGCAGTTCTTC. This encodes CASSALSGRKYNEQFF.

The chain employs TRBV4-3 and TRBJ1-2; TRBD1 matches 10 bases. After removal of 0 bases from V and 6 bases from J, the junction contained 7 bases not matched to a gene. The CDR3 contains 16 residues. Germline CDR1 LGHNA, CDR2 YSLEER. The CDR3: CASSQDLRQGANGYTF. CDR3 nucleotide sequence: TGCGCCAGCAGCCAAGATCTGCGACAGGGGGCAAATGGCTACACCTTC.

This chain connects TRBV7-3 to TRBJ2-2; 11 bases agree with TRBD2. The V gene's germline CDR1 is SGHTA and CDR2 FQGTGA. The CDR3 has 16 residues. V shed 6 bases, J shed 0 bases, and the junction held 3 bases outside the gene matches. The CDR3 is CASSLLAGANTGELFF. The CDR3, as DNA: TGTGCCAGCAGTTTACTAGCGGGGGCGAACACCGGGGAGCTGTTTTTT.

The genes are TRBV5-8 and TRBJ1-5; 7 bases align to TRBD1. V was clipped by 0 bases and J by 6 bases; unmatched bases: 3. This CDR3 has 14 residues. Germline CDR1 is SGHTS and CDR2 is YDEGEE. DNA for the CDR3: TGTGCCAGCAGCTTGGAAGGGGGCATTCAGCCCCAGCATTTT. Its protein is CASSLEGGIQPQHF.

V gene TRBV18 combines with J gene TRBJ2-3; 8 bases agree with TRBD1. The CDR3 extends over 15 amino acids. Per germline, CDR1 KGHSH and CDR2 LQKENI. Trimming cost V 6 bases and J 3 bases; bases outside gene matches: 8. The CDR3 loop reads CASSLDRGGTDTQYF. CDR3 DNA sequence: TGTGCCAGCTCCCTTGACAGGGGTGGGACAGATACGCAGTATTTT.

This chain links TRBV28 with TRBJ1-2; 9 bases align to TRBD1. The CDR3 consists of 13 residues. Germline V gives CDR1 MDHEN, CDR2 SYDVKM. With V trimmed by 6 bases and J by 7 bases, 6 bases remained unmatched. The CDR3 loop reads CASSPDRGFGYTF. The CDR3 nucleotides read TGTGCCAGCAGCCCCGACAGGGGGTTTGGCTACACCTTC.

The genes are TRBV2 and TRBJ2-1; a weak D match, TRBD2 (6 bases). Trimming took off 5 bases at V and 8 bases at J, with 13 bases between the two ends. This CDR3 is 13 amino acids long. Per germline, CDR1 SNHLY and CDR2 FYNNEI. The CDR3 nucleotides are TGTGCCAGCAGTTTGGAGGGTGGCGATGAGCAGTTCTTC. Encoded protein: CASSLEGGDEQFF.

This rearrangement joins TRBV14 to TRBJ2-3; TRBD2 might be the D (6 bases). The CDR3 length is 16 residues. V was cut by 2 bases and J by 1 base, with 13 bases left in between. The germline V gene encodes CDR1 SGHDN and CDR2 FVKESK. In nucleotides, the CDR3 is TGTGCCAGCAGCCAACGTAGCGGAATACGCACAGATACGCAGTATTTT. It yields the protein CASSQRSGIRTDTQYF.

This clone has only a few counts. Written as DNA, the CDR3 is TGTGCCAGCAGCTTAGGCTCGGGACAGGGAATGAACACTGAAGCTTTCTTT. It yields the protein CASSLGSGQGMNTEAFF. The chain carries TRBV7-2 and TRBJ1-1, with 9 bases aligning to TRBD1. V was clipped by 1 base and J by 0 bases; unmatched bases: 6. From germline, CDR1 is SGHTA and CDR2 FQGNSA. The CDR3 covers 17 residues.

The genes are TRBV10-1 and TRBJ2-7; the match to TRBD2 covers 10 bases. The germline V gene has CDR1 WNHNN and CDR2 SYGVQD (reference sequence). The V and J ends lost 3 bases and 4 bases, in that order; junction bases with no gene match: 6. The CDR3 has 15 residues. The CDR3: CASSDPLAGRYEQYF. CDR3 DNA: TGCGCCAGCAGTGACCCACTAGCGGGAAGATACGAGCAGTACTTC.

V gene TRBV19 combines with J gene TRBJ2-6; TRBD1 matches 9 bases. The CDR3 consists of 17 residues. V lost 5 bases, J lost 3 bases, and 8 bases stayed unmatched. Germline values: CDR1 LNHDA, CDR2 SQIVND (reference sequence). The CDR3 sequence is CASSWTGVFSGANVLTF. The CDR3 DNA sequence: TGTGCCAGTAGTTGGACAGGGGTATTTAGTGGGGCCAACGTCCTGACTTTC.

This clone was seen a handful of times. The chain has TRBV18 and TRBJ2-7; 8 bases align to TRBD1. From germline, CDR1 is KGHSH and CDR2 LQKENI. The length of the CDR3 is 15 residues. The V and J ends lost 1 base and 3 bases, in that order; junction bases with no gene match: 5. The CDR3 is CASSPLRDRFYEQYF. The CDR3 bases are TGTGCCAGCTCACCACTCCGGGACAGGTTCTACGAGCAGTACTTC.

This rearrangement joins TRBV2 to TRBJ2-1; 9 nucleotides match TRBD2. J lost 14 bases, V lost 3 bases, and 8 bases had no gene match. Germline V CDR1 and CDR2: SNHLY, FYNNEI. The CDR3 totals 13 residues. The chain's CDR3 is CASSEAGTSNEFF. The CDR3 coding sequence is TGTGCCAGCAGTGAGGCCGGGACTAGCAATGAGTTCTTC. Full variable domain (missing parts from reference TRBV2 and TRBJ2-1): EPEVTQTPSHQVTQMGQEVILRCVPISNHLYFYWYRQILGQKVEFLVSFYNNEISEKSEIFDDQFSVERPDGSNFTLKIRSTKLEDSAMYFCASSEAGTSNEFFGPGTRLTVL.

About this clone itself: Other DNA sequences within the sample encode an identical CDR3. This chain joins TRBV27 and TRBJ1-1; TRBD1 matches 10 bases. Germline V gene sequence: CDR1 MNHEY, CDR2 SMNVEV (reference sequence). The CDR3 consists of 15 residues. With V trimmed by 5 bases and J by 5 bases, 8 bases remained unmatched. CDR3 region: CASSPRQGARTEAFF. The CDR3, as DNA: TGTGCCAGCAGTCCTAGACAGGGGGCTCGGACTGAAGCTTTCTTT.

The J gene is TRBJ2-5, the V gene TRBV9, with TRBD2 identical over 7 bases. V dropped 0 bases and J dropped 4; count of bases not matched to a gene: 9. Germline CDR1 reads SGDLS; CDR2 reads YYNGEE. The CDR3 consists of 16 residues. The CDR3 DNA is TGTGCCAGCAGCGTAGGGTGGGGGGGAAGCCGAGAGACCCAGTACTTC. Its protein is CASSVGWGGSRETQYF.

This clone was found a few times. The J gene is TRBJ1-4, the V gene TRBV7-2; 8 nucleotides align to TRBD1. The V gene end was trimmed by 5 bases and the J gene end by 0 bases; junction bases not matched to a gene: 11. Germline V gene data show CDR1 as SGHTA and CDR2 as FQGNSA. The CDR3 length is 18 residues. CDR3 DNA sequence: TGTGCCAGCAGCAATAACCGGGACAGGTCTGCAACTAATGAAAAACTGTTTTTT. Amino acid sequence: CASSNNRDRSATNEKLFF.

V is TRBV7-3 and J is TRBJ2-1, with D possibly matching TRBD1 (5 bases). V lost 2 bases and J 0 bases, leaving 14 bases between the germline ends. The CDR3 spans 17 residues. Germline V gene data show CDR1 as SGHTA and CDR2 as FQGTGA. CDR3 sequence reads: CASSLQPQGSSYNEQFF. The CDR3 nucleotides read TGTGCCAGCAGCTTACAGCCCCAGGGAAGCTCCTACAATGAGCAGTTCTTC.

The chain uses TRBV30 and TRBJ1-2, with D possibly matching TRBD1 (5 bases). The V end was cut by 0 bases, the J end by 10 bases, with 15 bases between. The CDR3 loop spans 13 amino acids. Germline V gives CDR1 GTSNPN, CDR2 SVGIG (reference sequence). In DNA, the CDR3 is TGTGCCTGGAGTGTCACCAGGGAAGACGCCTACACCTTC. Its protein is CAWSVTREDAYTF.

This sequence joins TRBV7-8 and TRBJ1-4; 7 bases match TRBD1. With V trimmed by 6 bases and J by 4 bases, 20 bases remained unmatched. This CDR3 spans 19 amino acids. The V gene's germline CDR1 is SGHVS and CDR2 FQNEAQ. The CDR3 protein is CASRRSILDRRERNEKLFF. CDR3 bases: TGTGCCAGCAGACGCTCTATACTGGACAGGCGCGAACGTAATGAAAAACTGTTTTTT.

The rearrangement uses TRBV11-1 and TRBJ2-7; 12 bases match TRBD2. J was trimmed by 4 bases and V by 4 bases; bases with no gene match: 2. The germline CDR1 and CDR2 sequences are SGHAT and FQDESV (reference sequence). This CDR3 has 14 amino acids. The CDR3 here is CASSSTSGSYEQYF. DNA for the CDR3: TGTGCCAGCAGCTCGACTAGCGGGAGTTACGAGCAGTACTTC.

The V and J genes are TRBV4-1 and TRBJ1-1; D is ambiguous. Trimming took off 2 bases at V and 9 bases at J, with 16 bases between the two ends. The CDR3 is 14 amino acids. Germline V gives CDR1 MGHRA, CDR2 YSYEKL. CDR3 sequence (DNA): TGCGCCAGCAGCCAACAGTCCACCTCGAAACAAGCTTTCTTT. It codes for CASSQQSTSKQAFF.

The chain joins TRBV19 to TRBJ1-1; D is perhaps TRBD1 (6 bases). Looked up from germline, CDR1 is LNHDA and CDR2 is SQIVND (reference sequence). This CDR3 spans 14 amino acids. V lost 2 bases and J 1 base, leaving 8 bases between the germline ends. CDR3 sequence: CASSILDRNTEAFF. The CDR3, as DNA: TGTGCCAGTAGTATATTGGACAGGAACACTGAAGCTTTCTTT.

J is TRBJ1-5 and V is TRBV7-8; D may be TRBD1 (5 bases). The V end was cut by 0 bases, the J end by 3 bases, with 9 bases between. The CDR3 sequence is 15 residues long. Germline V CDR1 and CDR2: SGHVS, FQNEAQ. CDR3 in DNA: TGTGCCAGCAGCTTAGCGGGGCGCTACAATCAGCCCCAGCATTTT. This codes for CASSLAGRYNQPQHF.

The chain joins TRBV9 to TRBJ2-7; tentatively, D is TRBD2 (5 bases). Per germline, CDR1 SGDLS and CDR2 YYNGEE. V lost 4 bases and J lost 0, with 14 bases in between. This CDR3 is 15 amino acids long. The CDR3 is CASSYREGSSYEQYF. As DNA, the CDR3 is TGTGCCAGCAGCTATCGCGAAGGGAGCTCCTACGAGCAGTACTTC. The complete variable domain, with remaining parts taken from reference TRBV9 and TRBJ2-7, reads DSGVTQTPKHLITATGQRVTLRCSPRSGDLSVYWYQQSLDQGLQFLIQYYNGEERAKGNILERFSAQQFPDLHSELNLSSLELGDSALYFCASSYREGSSYEQYFGPGTRLTVT.